The next 25 T cell receptor beta chains were all read from a single sample in a study of blood T cells in healthy people across ages (dated by TCRdb to between 2015 and 2017). Library creation used 5' RACE. The instrument given in TCRdb is Illumina HiSeq 2500. A second PCR of roughly 7 to 12 cycles was run with a J-beta primer mix and a sample-barcoded 5' primer. The public reads were reprocessed in TCRdb via fastp at Q25 and MiXCR, keeping in-frame beta chains. Here each entry gathers all rows of one CDR3 protein and keeps the most common genes and DNA. Within this sample are 540,000 or so distinct CDR3 sequences, with 25% to 30% of them counted one time only. The ten most abundant clones make up about a fifth of the sample. The sequenced sample was blood. Receptor source: a woman in her 70s in good health.

This sequence joins TRBV7-9 and TRBJ2-1, with D possibly TRBD2 on 7 matching bases. The end of the DNA aligns better with TRBJ2-7, so the J call may be wrong. The CDR3 extends over 13 amino acids. Per the germline V gene, CDR1 is SEHNR and CDR2 is FQNEAQ (reference sequence). Written as DNA, the CDR3 is TGTGCCAGCACAGCGCCGGCGGGGGCAGAGCAGTACTTC. Translating gives CASTAPAGAEQYF.

This clonotype has just a few counts. V gene TRBV10-3 combines with J gene TRBJ2-2; D ambiguous. CDR3 length: 11 amino acids. V lost 11 bases and J lost 3, with 7 bases in between. The germline V gene has CDR1 ENHRY and CDR2 SYGVKD. Written as DNA, the CDR3 is TGTGCCCTTCGAGACACCGGGGAGCTGTTTTTT. Its protein product is CALRDTGELFF.

The chain recombines TRBV13 with TRBJ1-4; maybe TRBD1 (5 bases). The CDR3 is made up of 17 amino acids. CDR1 and CDR2 from the germline V gene are PRHDT and FYEKMQ (reference sequence). With 5 bases removed from V and 8 bases from J, the gap between germline ends came to 24 bases. The chain's CDR3 is CASSARVEGKMPEKLFF. CDR3 coding DNA: TGTGCCAGCAGCGCTCGGGTGGAGGGGAAGATGCCAGAAAAACTGTTTTTT.

A remark on this clonotype: The junction differs from germline at one of its ends, possibly a read error. This chain connects TRBV6-1 to TRBJ1-3, with 8 bases identical to TRBD1. The CDR3 extends over 17 amino acids. Germline V gives CDR1 MNHNS, CDR2 SASEGT. The DNA for the CDR3 is TGTGCCAGCAGTGGGGACAGGCATTCGAGCTCTGGAAACACCGTATATTTT. It specifies CASSGDRHSSSGNTVYF.

The rearrangement joins TRBV20-1 to TRBJ1-5, with a possible D match to TRBD1 (5 bases). CDR3 length equals 14 residues. With 1 base removed from V and 3 bases from J, the gap between germline ends came to 10 bases. Germline assignment: CDR1 DFQATT and CDR2 SNEGSKA (reference sequence). The CDR3 is CSARVAGINQPQHF. DNA for the CDR3: TGCAGTGCTAGAGTGGCAGGGATCAATCAGCCCCAGCATTTT.

The genes are TRBV5-1 and TRBJ2-5, with D possibly TRBD1 on 6 matching bases. This CDR3 spans 14 amino acids. V shed 0 bases and J shed 3 bases, with 9 bases lying between them. CDR1 SGHRS and CDR2 YFSETQ come from the germline V gene. CDR3 residues: CASSLGTAEETQYF. CDR3 DNA: TGCGCCAGCAGCTTGGGGACAGCCGAAGAGACCCAGTACTTC.

The CDR3 is CATSRSGATDRFGNEQFF. CDR3 DNA: TGTGCCACCAGCAGATCAGGAGCGACGGACAGGTTTGGGAATGAGCAGTTCTTC. The gene calls are TRBV15 and TRBJ2-1; TRBD1 matches 7 bases. Germline-derived CDR1 and CDR2 are LNHNV and YYDKDF (reference sequence). Germline trimming cut 2 bases from V and 7 bases from J; bases unmatched to any gene: 17. The CDR3 is 18 residues long.

The genes are TRBV5-1 and TRBJ1-1; 7 bases are shared with TRBD1. Trimming at V came to 3 bases and at J to 3 bases, leaving 5 bases not matched to a gene. This CDR3 has 14 residues. Germline values: CDR1 SGHRS, CDR2 YFSETQ. As DNA, the CDR3 is TGCGCCAGCAGCTGGAACAGGGGAGACACTGAAGCTTTCTTT. Translating gives CASSWNRGDTEAFF.

The CDR3 nucleotides read TGCAGTGCTAGAGCCACCGGGGCCGGAAACATTCAGTACTTC. Its protein product is CSARATGAGNIQYF. V gene TRBV20-1 combines with J gene TRBJ2-4; D is tentatively TRBD1 or TRBD2 (5 bases each). The CDR3 consists of 14 residues. Germline-derived CDR1 and CDR2 are DFQATT and SNEGSKA (reference sequence). V was trimmed by 1 base and J by 6 bases, leaving 13 bases between them.

The chain is built from TRBV20-1 and TRBJ2-2, with a tentative D call TRBD1 (5 bases). With 6 bases removed from V and 4 bases from J, the gap between germline ends came to 9 bases. The CDR3 has 12 amino acids. Germline V CDR1 and CDR2: DFQATT, SNEGSKA (reference sequence). CDR3 coding DNA: TGCAGTGCACCGGACACCACCGGGGAGCTGTTTTTT. Amino acids: CSAPDTTGELFF.

The chain uses TRBV20-1 and TRBJ2-5, with D uncertain. The CDR3 sequence is 13 residues long. The V gene's germline CDR1 is DFQATT and CDR2 SNEGSKA (reference sequence). V was clipped by 1 base and J by 4 bases, with 10 bases between them. The CDR3, as DNA: TGCAGTGCTAGAGGGCCCTCCATAGAGACCCAGTACTTC. Its translation is CSARGPSIETQYF.

The chain couples TRBV20-1 to TRBJ1-1; D is possibly TRBD1 (5 bases). Trimming pared 7 bases from V and 5 bases from J, leaving 8 bases between. CDR1 is DFQATT and CDR2 is SNEGSKA in the germline V gene (reference sequence). The CDR3 is 10 residues long. DNA of the CDR3: TGCAGTGGGAGGGGAACTGAAGCTTTCTTT. This sequence encodes CSGRGTEAFF.

The rearrangement joins TRBV7-3 to TRBJ1-1; D possibly corresponds to TRBD1 (6 bases). This CDR3 spans 13 amino acids. CDR1 and CDR2 (germline): SGHTA, FQGTGA. V shed 5 bases and J shed 3 bases, with 10 bases lying between them. The CDR3 bases are TGTGCCAGCAGCCCGAACAGGGACACTGAAGCTTTCTTT. This sequence encodes CASSPNRDTEAFF.

In this sample, this clonotype turned up a few times. One junction end does not reproduce the germline sequence, and a read error may be involved. The chain combines TRBV18 with TRBJ2-7, with 7 bases that match TRBD2. Germline values: CDR1 KGHSH, CDR2 LQKENI. The CDR3 covers 15 residues. The CDR3 region is CASSPFREAAYGQYF. CDR3 DNA sequence: TGTGCCAGCTCACCGTTCCGGGAGGCAGCCTACGGGCAGTACTTC.

This clonotype appeared a few times. V and J are TRBV20-1 and TRBJ2-3; 10 positions match TRBD1. The junction had 7 bases not matched to a gene; V was cut back by 0 bases and J by 4 bases. CDR1 DFQATT and CDR2 SNEGSKA come from the germline V gene (reference sequence). The CDR3 length is 16 residues. The chain's CDR3 is CSARDTGQGPPDTQYF. The CDR3 DNA follows: TGCAGTGCTAGAGATACGGGACAGGGGCCCCCAGATACGCAGTATTTT.

This clonotype was counted ten times or more. The chain employs TRBV27 and TRBJ2-5; TRBD1 aligns across 10 bases. The tail of the sequence fits TRBJ2-1 better, so the J call may be wrong. Looked up from germline, CDR1 is MNHEY and CDR2 is SMNVEV (reference sequence). This CDR3 is 13 amino acids long. The CDR3, as DNA: TGTGCCAGCAGACGGACAGGGGGGAATGAGCAGTTCTTC. This gives the protein CASRRTGGNEQFF.

This clonotype has more than one count but fewer than ten. V is TRBV12-3 or TRBV12-4 and J is TRBJ2-3; D is unclear. The CDR3 has 13 amino acids. Between the trimmed V and J ends, which lost 3 bases and 5 bases, there was a span of 9 bases. CDR3 loop: CASSFSRRDTQYF. CDR3 DNA sequence: TGTGCCAGCAGTTTTTCAAGAAGAGATACGCAGTATTTT.

The chain recombines TRBV18 with TRBJ2-5; weak D call: TRBD1 (6 bases). The V and J ends lost 6 bases and 5 bases respectively, with 19 bases between them. CDR1 is KGHSH and CDR2 is LQKENI in the germline V gene. CDR3 length: 15 amino acids. The CDR3: CASSPNNDRSETQYF. The DNA for the CDR3 is TGTGCCAGCTCGCCAAACAATGACAGGTCCGAGACCCAGTACTTC. Full variable domain (missing parts from reference TRBV18 and TRBJ2-5): NAGVMQNPRHLVRRRGQEARLRCSPMKGHSHVYWYRQLPEEGLKFMVYLQKENIIDESGMPKERFSAEFPKEGPSILRIQQVVRGDSAAYFCASSPNNDRSETQYFGPGTRLLVL.

The V call is TRBV28, the J call TRBJ2-5; tentative D call: TRBD2 (6 bases). Germline V gives CDR1 MDHEN, CDR2 SYDVKM. The CDR3 extends over 14 amino acids. The V end was cut by 1 base, the J end by 6 bases, with 12 bases between. The CDR3 protein is CASSLYSAGKTQYF. In DNA form, the CDR3 reads TGTGCCAGCAGTTTATATTCCGCGGGGAAGACCCAGTACTTC.

CDR3 loop: CAISESKRGIYGYTF. The CDR3 nucleotides read TGTGCCATCAGTGAGTCGAAAAGGGGGATCTATGGCTACACCTTC. The genes are TRBV10-3 and TRBJ1-2; weak D call: TRBD1 (6 bases). Germline assignment: CDR1 ENHRY and CDR2 SYGVKD. The CDR3 consists of 15 residues. Trimming removed 0 bases from V and 4 bases from J, with 12 bases in between.

There are a few counts of this clonotype. This sequence joins TRBV6-1 and TRBJ1-3; D call uncertain. Germline V gene data show CDR1 as MNHNS and CDR2 as SASEGT. The CDR3 is 16 amino acids. V was shortened by 2 bases and J by 0 bases, with 11 bases between the two germline ends. CDR3 region: CASSERNDNSGNTIYF. CDR3 nucleotide sequence: TGTGCCAGCAGTGAAAGGAACGACAACTCTGGAAACACCATATATTTT.

CDR3 nucleotides: TGTGCCAGTAGTCCCTCCGGAGGAACCGGAGCTTTCTTT. Encoded protein: CASSPSGGTGAFF. This chain links TRBV19 with TRBJ1-1; D gene uncertain. CDR3 length: 13 residues. Germline values: CDR1 LNHDA, CDR2 SQIVND (reference sequence). V was cut by 5 bases and J by 10 bases, with 17 bases left in between. The whole variable domain, filled in from reference TRBV19 and TRBJ1-1, reads DGGITQSPKYLFRKEGQNVTLSCEQNLNHDAMYWYRQDPGQGLRLIYYSQIVNDFQKGDIAEGYSVSREKKESFPLTVTSAQKNPTAFYLCASSPSGGTGAFFGQGTRLTVV.

The gene calls are TRBV18 and TRBJ1-3; no clear D gene. This CDR3 region has 11 residues. Trimming shortened V by 3 bases and J by 7 bases, and 4 bases separated the two germline ends. Germline CDR1 KGHSH, CDR2 LQKENI. CDR3 sequence (DNA): TGTGCCAGCTCACCGGTGAACACCATATATTTT. Translated, it gives CASSPVNTIYF.

The CDR3 region has the DNA TGTGCCATCGGCCCGAAACAAGAGACCCAGTACTTC. Protein: CAIGPKQETQYF. This sequence joins TRBV10-3 and TRBJ2-5; D not resolved. The CDR3 is made up of 12 amino acids. The germline gives CDR1 ENHRY, CDR2 SYGVKD. Deletions cut 8 bases from V and 2 bases from J, with 9 bases between.

The chain is built from TRBV7-9 and TRBJ2-7; 7 nucleotides line up with TRBD1. This CDR3 has 15 amino acids. V was clipped by 4 bases and J by 3 bases; unmatched bases: 9. In germline, CDR1 is SEHNR, CDR2 FQNEAQ (reference sequence). The chain's CDR3 is CASSSSGTANYEQYF. As DNA, the CDR3 is TGTGCCAGCAGCTCCTCCGGGACAGCGAACTACGAGCAGTACTTC.